This is a list of T cell receptor beta chains from one sample in a study of regulatory T cells in long-lasting Graves disease. Via MiXCR, TCRdb re-called the multiplex PCR reads, giving one row per CDR3 protein. The table shows roughly 360,000 distinct CDR3 sequences, with 23% occurring only once. The input for sequencing was peripheral blood mononuclear cells (PBMCs), taken when the disease was refractory, from a patient treated with antithyroid drugs. These TCRs come from a woman between 40 and 55 years old with Graves disease. Both conserved end residues are part of each CDR3. A D gene is named only where the DNA matches it firmly. A clone size is listed for some rows: how often the clone was seen (once, few, many), or a class if it is expanded.

J,V,size,D,DNA,CDR3
TRBJ2-2,TRBV11-2,few,TRBD1,TGTGCCAGCAGCCGCCATGGACAGGGGACCGGGGAGCTGTTTTTT,CASSRHGQGTGELFF
TRBJ2-1,TRBV12-3/TRBV12-4,-,TRBD2,TGTGCCAGCAGTTTAGGGGGACTAGCCAACTCCGTGCAGTTCTTC,CASSLGGLANSVQFF
TRBJ2-5,TRBV7-3,-,-,TGTGCCAGCAGCTTAACGGGGATGGAGACCCAGTACTTC,CASSLTGMETQYF
TRBJ2-7,TRBV28,-,-,TGTGCCAGCAGCTCGGGGGCCGCGCGCCCCGGCGGGCAGCACTTC,CASSSGAARPGGQHF
TRBJ1-2,TRBV29-1,once,-,TGCAGCGTTCTTGGCCCGGACTATGGCTACACCTTC,CSVLGPDYGYTF
TRBJ1-2,TRBV7-3,many,-,TGTGCCAGCAGCTTAACAGGGGTTGGCTACACCTTC,CASSLTGVGYTF
TRBJ1-1,TRBV29-1,few,-,TGCAGCGGGGGACGGAAGAACACTGAAGCTTTCTTT,CSGGRKNTEAFF
TRBJ1-4,TRBV25-1,few,-,TGTGCCAGCAGTGAATATCCCCCACAGAGAACTAATGAAAAACTGTTTTTT,CASSEYPPQRTNEKLFF
TRBJ2-5,TRBV5-6,many,TRBD1,TGTGCCAGCAGCTTGGATTGGGGTGACAGGGTCCAAGAGACCCAGTACTTC,CASSLDWGDRVQETQYF
TRBJ1-1,TRBV2,-,-,TGTGCCAGCAGGAACAGACAGACAATGGACACTGAAGCTTTCTTT,CASRNRQTMDTEAFF
TRBJ1-4,TRBV5-5,few,-,TGTGCCAGCAGCTCTGGAGCGACAAGGTCTAATGAAAAACTGTTTTTT,CASSSGATRSNEKLFF
TRBJ2-5,TRBV2,many,TRBD2,TGTGCCACCGCTGGGGCTAGCGGTATTGCGGAGACCCAGTACTTC,CATAGASGIAETQYF
TRBJ2-2,TRBV11-2,few,TRBD1,TGTGCCAGCAGCTTGCGGACAGGGTTCCTCCGAGGGGACACCGGGGAGCTGTTTTTT,CASSLRTGFLRGDTGELFF
TRBJ2-5,TRBV5-1,-,-,TGCGCCAGCAGCTTCGGACCCGCGGAGACCCAGTACTTC,CASSFGPAETQYF
TRBJ2-5,TRBV20-1,many,TRBD2,TGCAGTGCCAAGGGGGGACTAGCGGGAGGGCCGGGTGAGACCCAGTACTTC,CSAKGGLAGGPGETQYF
TRBJ2-2,TRBV7-3,many,-,TGTGCCAGCAGCTTAACGTACAAGGGGACCGGGGAGCTGTTTTTT,CASSLTYKGTGELFF
TRBJ2-1,TRBV5-1,-,TRBD2,TGCGCCAGCAATTGGGGCGGGAGCTCCTACAATGAGCAGTTCTTC,CASNWGGSSYNEQFF
TRBJ2-7,TRBV20-1,many,TRBD2,TGCAGTGCTCCTAGGCGGGAGGGCTGGGAGCAGTACTTC,CSAPRREGWEQYF
TRBJ1-1,TRBV4-1,-,-,TGCGCCAGCAGCCAAGATAGGCCAGGGGAAAGACTGAACACTGAAGCTTTCTTT,CASSQDRPGERLNTEAFF
TRBJ1-2,TRBV2,many,-,TGTGCCAGCAGGCCCCGGGGGAACGATGGCTACACCTTC,CASRPRGNDGYTF
TRBJ1-1,TRBV12-3/TRBV12-4,-,-,TGTGCCAGCAGTTTAGGGTGGACTGAAGCTTTCTTT,CASSLGWTEAFF
TRBJ1-1,TRBV28,many,-,TGTGCCAGCAGTCCCCCGGGAGTTCCGAACACTGAAGCTTTCTTT,CASSPPGVPNTEAFF
TRBJ2-6,TRBV10-2,few,-,TGCGCCAGCAGTCCAGGTGGGGCCAACGTCCTGACTTTC,CASSPGGANVLTF
TRBJ2-4,TRBV28,-,-,TGTGCCAGCAGTTTACGACAGGACATTCAGTACTTC,CASSLRQDIQYF
TRBJ2-7,TRBV19,few,-,TGTGCCAGTAGTCCCCGTGACCCTACCTACGAGCAGTACTTC,CASSPRDPTYEQYF
TRBJ2-1,TRBV28,few,-,TGTGCCAGCAGTTTATGGGTTGGAATACACAATGAGCAGTTCTTC,CASSLWVGIHNEQFF
TRBJ1-1,TRBV2,many,-,TGTGCCAGCAGTGGGCAGGCGAACACTGAAGCTTTCTTT,CASSGQANTEAFF
TRBJ1-1,TRBV7-6,many,TRBD1,TGTGCCAGCAGCTTAGACGGCAGGGGGCTGAACACTGAAGCTTTCTTT,CASSLDGRGLNTEAFF
TRBJ1-4,TRBV11-2,many,-,TGTGCCAGCAGCTTAGCGGGCCCAACTAATGAAAAACTGTTTTTT,CASSLAGPTNEKLFF
TRBJ1-5,TRBV15,many,-,TGTGCCACCAGAGGGGCCGGGAATCAGCCCCAGCATTTT,CATRGAGNQPQHF
TRBJ2-7,TRBV11-2,many,-,TGTGCCAGTACAAACTTCGGGGGAGAGTACGAGCAGTACTTC,CASTNFGGEYEQYF
TRBJ1-5,TRBV28,-,TRBD1,TGTGCCAGCAGTTTGGGGACAGGGGGCCGCTATCAGCCCCAGCATTTT,CASSLGTGGRYQPQHF
TRBJ2-1,TRBV20-1,few,TRBD1,TGCAGTGCCAGGGGGCTGCGGGCTTACAATGAGCAGTTCTTC,CSARGLRAYNEQFF
TRBJ2-2,TRBV5-1,few,-,TGCGCCAGCAGCTTGGCCGCTGGCACCGGGGAGCTGTTTTTT,CASSLAAGTGELFF
TRBJ1-3,TRBV20-1,few,-,TGCAGTGCTCCGGTCGGAGGGGCGCAGGGAAACACCATATATTTT,CSAPVGGAQGNTIYF
TRBJ2-2,TRBV28,many,-,TGTGCCAGCAGTTTCCAACATGGACGGGCGGTGGCCGGGGAGCTGTTTTTT,CASSFQHGRAVAGELFF
TRBJ2-1,TRBV28,once,TRBD1,TGTGCCAGCAGCCAGGACAGGGGAAGAGTGAATGAGCAGTTCTTC,CASSQDRGRVNEQFF
TRBJ1-5,TRBV5-6,-,-,TGTGCCAGCAGCTTCCAGGGTAGGAATCAGCCCCAGCATTTT,CASSFQGRNQPQHF
TRBJ2-7,TRBV28,-,-,TGTGCCAGCAGTTTAAGGCAGGTCTTCTACGAGCAGTACTTC,CASSLRQVFYEQYF
TRBJ2-7,TRBV6-1,-,TRBD2,TGTGCCAGCAGATCGACTAGCCGGCAGTACGAGCAGTACTTC,CASRSTSRQYEQYF
TRBJ2-7,TRBV6-1,few,TRBD1,TGTGCCAGCAGTGGGGGGGACAGGGGGTCCTACGAGCAGTACTTC,CASSGGDRGSYEQYF
TRBJ1-4,TRBV7-9,many,TRBD1,TGTGCCAGCAGAACGGGACAGATAAATGAAAAACTGTTTTTT,CASRTGQINEKLFF
TRBJ2-5,TRBV20-1,-,-,TGCAGTGCAATCAACAGAATCTTTGGGGAGACCCAGTACTTC,CSAINRIFGETQYF
TRBJ2-2,TRBV20-1,few,-,TGCAGTGCTAGTCGTGCGGGCACCGGGGAGCTGTTTTTT,CSASRAGTGELFF
TRBJ1-2,TRBV7-9,-,-,TGTGCCAGCAGTTCTACGACCCCGGACACAAGGGGCTATGGCTACACCTTC,CASSSTTPDTRGYGYTF
TRBJ2-5,TRBV14,many,-,TGTGCCAGCAGCCAGTCGGGGAAAGAGACCCAGTACTTC,CASSQSGKETQYF
TRBJ2-7,TRBV5-1,many,-,TGCGCCAGCAGCTTGACCAATTCCTACGAGCAGTACTTC,CASSLTNSYEQYF
TRBJ2-7,TRBV3-1,-,-,TGTGCCAGCAGCCAAGATAGTATCTCCTACGAGCAGTACTTC,CASSQDSISYEQYF
TRBJ1-5,TRBV6-1,few,-,TGTGCCAGCAGATTTATGGGAGGCCACAATCAGCCCCAGCATTTT,CASRFMGGHNQPQHF
TRBJ2-7,TRBV28,many,-,TGTGCCAGCAGCTCCTCGTGGCAGATGAATTACTACGAGCAGTACTTC,CASSSSWQMNYYEQYF
TRBJ2-7,TRBV13,-,-,TGTGCCAGCAGACGCCACCGGGGGACCTACGAGCAGTACTTC,CASRRHRGTYEQYF
TRBJ2-5,TRBV6-1,many,TRBD2,TGTGCCAGCAGCCCGGGGGGGATGACCCAGTACTTC,CASSPGGMTQYF
TRBJ2-2,TRBV28,many,TRBD2,TGTGCCAGCACTAAGACCAGACTAGCGGGCACCGGGGAGCTGTTTTTT,CASTKTRLAGTGELFF